A selection of T cell receptor beta chains follows, all from one sample in a study of T cell clusters in autoimmune cytopenias. TCRdb re-called the multiplex PCR reads, yielding one record per CDR3 amino acid sequence without DNA. The data show some 5,100 distinct CDR3 sequences, and the top ten clones hold 34%. These data also featured in a second study, about T cell repertoires in aging, cancer and after chemotherapy.

Source material: peripheral blood. Every receptor here comes from a human donor in good health. The CDR3 runs from the conserved cysteine through the conserved F or W. Size values are once, few and many counts, or a class for expanded clones, and some rows have none.

TRBV12-3/TRBV12-4	TRBJ2-2	.	CASSLGLVGGELFF
TRBV6-6	TRBJ2-2	medium-sized	CASSWDRGTGELFF
TRBV29-1	TRBJ1-1	.	CSVAGVNTEAFF
TRBV6-1	TRBJ2-2	medium-sized	CASSESTSSWTGELFF
TRBV19	TRBJ2-7	medium-sized	CASSIMGREQYF
TRBV27	TRBJ1-2	.	CASKLTPGQGVGYTF
TRBV5-4	TRBJ1-4	.	CASSKGGIGEKLFF
TRBV6-5	TRBJ1-5	.	CASSYSLTADQPQHF
TRBV15	TRBJ1-2	medium-sized	CATSPTGARGYTF
TRBV5-4	TRBJ2-7	.	CASTRGPGEQYF
TRBV13	TRBJ2-5	medium-sized	CASSTAQETQYF
TRBV27	TRBJ2-1	medium-sized	CASSSPAGGPKNEQFF
TRBV6-5	TRBJ1-2	.	CASNALQANYGYTF
TRBV19	TRBJ1-5	medium-sized	CASIDWGASNQPQHF
TRBV7-9	TRBJ1-6	.	CASTRTGSVMAPLHF
TRBV30	TRBJ1-4	medium-sized	CAWRGGGEKLFF
TRBV6-5	TRBJ1-2	.	CASSIGNEYGYTF
TRBV7-9	TRBJ2-5	.	CASRGGFRTGKETQYF
TRBV19	TRBJ2-1	large	CASAGQASTNYNEQFF
TRBV29-1	TRBJ2-5	large	CSVRTGIQETQYF
TRBV5-6	TRBJ1-2	.	CASSRTGGPYYGYTF
TRBV5-5	TRBJ2-1	.	CASSPQGLTSYNEQFF
TRBV5-4	TRBJ2-6	medium-sized	CASSPQTDPYSGANVLTF
TRBV6-5	TRBJ2-6	medium-sized	CASSYGGSGANVLTF
TRBV5-6	TRBJ2-4	.	CASSSLWDRQNIQYF
TRBV28	TRBJ2-1	.	CASSLGSFGEQFF
TRBV6-6	TRBJ2-3	.	CASSWGNYEADTQYF
TRBV11-2	TRBJ1-4	.	CASSATGGWEKLFF
TRBV5-6	TRBJ1-2	.	CASTRLGNGYTF
TRBV5-4	TRBJ1-1	.	CASSLGLQGAGEAFF
TRBV5-1	TRBJ2-6	.	CASSRTLDSGANVLTF
TRBV18	TRBJ1-2	.	CASSGPSGETNYGYTF
TRBV27	TRBJ1-2	.	CASSLSGGNYGYTF
TRBV12-3/TRBV12-4	TRBJ2-2	.	CASSRGGRGSGELFF
TRBV12-3/TRBV12-4	TRBJ1-5	.	CASESSRAARSNQPQHF
TRBV30	TRBJ2-5	.	CAWSTTGGEETQYF
TRBV6-1	TRBJ2-3	.	CASSVDSTDTQYF
TRBV27	TRBJ2-3	medium-sized	CASSTPLGLRDTDTQYF
TRBV30	TRBJ2-7	.	CAWRMGLAGVYEQYF
TRBV6-6	TRBJ1-5	.	CASSEPTKVRGNQPQHF
TRBV15	TRBJ1-1	.	CATSSTGSTEAFF
TRBV24-1	TRBJ2-2	.	CATSPSGTNTGELFF
TRBV19	TRBJ1-1	hyperexpanded	CASGGNTEAFF
TRBV19	TRBJ2-3	medium-sized	CASSIGQGARDTQYF
TRBV6-1	TRBJ2-3	medium-sized	CASSEARALTQYF
TRBV6-1	TRBJ2-4	.	CASRGTAENIQYF
TRBV15	TRBJ1-2	.	CATSNPQGGRDYGYTF
TRBV15	TRBJ2-5	medium-sized	CATSREGWDRAETQYF
TRBV11-2	TRBJ2-3	.	CASSAPSGGTQYF
TRBV15	TRBJ2-2	medium-sized	CATSKGVRDTGELFF
TRBV19	TRBJ1-2	.	CASSIDHARGPYGYTF
TRBV19	TRBJ2-7	medium-sized	CASSAGTGINEQYF
TRBV6-6	TRBJ2-2	.	CASSYSGSGANTGELFF
TRBV19	TRBJ2-1	.	CASRRAGVGYNEQFF
TRBV5-6	TRBJ2-5	.	CASSLPSQETQYF
TRBV6-6	TRBJ2-7	.	CASKGGREALRGEQYF
TRBV28	TRBJ1-2	.	CASSPPAGRLGDYGYTF
TRBV18	TRBJ2-3	medium-sized	CASSLADADTQYF
TRBV19	TRBJ2-1	medium-sized	CASRLGAYNEQFF
TRBV7-9	TRBJ2-7	.	CASSPALAASYEQYF